These 25 T cell receptor beta chains were all obtained from the same sample, sequenced in a study of blood T cell repertoires in COVID-19. Method: immunoSEQ multiplex PCR; TCRdb's copy keeps in-frame clones and lacks some. The sample records around 94,000 clones, nearly 90% being singletons. The specimen sequenced was peripheral blood. The receptors shown here come from a man aged 45-65 years with active COVID-19.

CDR3 DNA: TGTGCCAGCAGTGGGAGGACAGGGCGATCGAACACCGGGGAGCTGTTTTTT. Translation: CASSGRTGRSNTGELFF. The chain recombines TRBV6-1 with TRBJ2-2, with 8 nucleotides matching TRBD1. This CDR3 has 17 amino acids. The germline V gene encodes CDR1 MNHNS and CDR2 SASEGT. Germline trimming cut 4 bases from V and 0 bases from J; bases unmatched to any gene: 7.

The sample holds one count of this clone. V gene TRBV18 combines with J gene TRBJ2-2; TRBD2 might be the D (5 bases). CDR1 is KGHSH, CDR2 LQKENI, per germline. The CDR3 is made up of 15 amino acids. Trimming removed 6 bases from V and 5 bases from J, with 16 bases in between. The CDR3 DNA reads as TGTGCCAGCTCCCCCCGGTCGACGGGAACCGGGGAGCTGTTTTTT. This encodes CASSPRSTGTGELFF.

The chain has TRBV6-6 and TRBJ2-7, with D perhaps matching TRBD1 (6 bases). CDR3 size: 15 residues. CDR1 and CDR2 (germline): MNHNY, SVGAGI (reference sequence). Trimming cost V 5 bases and J 5 bases, with 19 bases left between them. This CDR3 is CASSRAPGVNDEQYF. The CDR3 nucleotides are TGTGCCAGCAGTCGCGCCCCAGGGGTAAATGACGAGCAGTACTTC.

The chain joins TRBV6-5 to TRBJ1-3; D perhaps matches TRBD1 (5 bases). Per the germline V gene, CDR1 is MNHEY and CDR2 is SVGAGI. Between the trimmed V and J ends, which lost 8 bases and 0 bases, there was a span of 11 bases. The length of the CDR3 is 14 residues. CDR3 nucleotide sequence: TGTGCCAGCCGCAAGGGGTTCTCTGGAAACACCATATATTTT. It yields the protein CASRKGFSGNTIYF.

The V call is TRBV6-5, the J call TRBJ1-6; weak D call: TRBD1 (6 bases). V lost 6 bases, J lost 7 bases, and 10 bases lay in between. The length of the CDR3 is 13 residues. Germline lookup yields CDR1 MNHEY and CDR2 SVGAGI. The CDR3 nucleotides are TGTGCCAGCAGATGGACAGAGAATTCACCCCTCCACTTT. This gives the protein CASRWTENSPLHF.

This chain links TRBV7-9 with TRBJ1-2, with a tentative D call TRBD1 (5 bases). The CDR3 spans 16 residues. The germline V gene encodes CDR1 SEHNR and CDR2 FQNEAQ (reference sequence). V lost 1 base and J 4 bases, leaving 16 bases between the germline ends. CDR3 sequence: CASSLGSGREGYGYTF. Written as DNA, the CDR3 is TGTGCCAGCAGCTTAGGATCCGGCAGGGAAGGCTATGGCTACACCTTC. Looking up the rest from reference TRBV7-9 and TRBJ1-2 gives the full variable domain: DTGVSQNPRHKITKRGQNVTFRCDPISEHNRLYWYRQTLGQGPEFLTYFQNEAQLEKSRLLSDRFSAERPKGSFSTLEIQRTEQGDSAMYLCASSLGSGREGYGYTFGSGTRLTVV.

This chain links TRBV6-5 with TRBJ2-7, with D perhaps matching TRBD2 (5 bases). V was pared by 6 bases and J by 7 bases, with 19 bases between. The germline V gene encodes CDR1 MNHEY and CDR2 SVGAGI. CDR3 length: 14 amino acids. CDR3 sequence: CASRGSALAREQYF. The CDR3, as DNA: TGTGCCAGCAGAGGGTCTGCCCTAGCACGGGAGCAGTACTTC.

The chain has TRBV7-8 and TRBJ2-4; the D gene is possibly TRBD2 (7 bases). V shed 5 bases and J shed 0 bases, with 17 bases lying between them. The CDR3 extends over 17 amino acids. Germline assignment: CDR1 SGHVS and CDR2 FQNEAQ. CDR3 amino acids: CASSPPGGPLAKNIQYF. In nucleotides, the CDR3 is TGTGCCAGCAGCCCCCCCGGGGGGCCTCTAGCCAAAAACATTCAGTACTTC.

The chain couples TRBV6-5 to TRBJ1-1; D is uncertain. The CDR3 sequence is 16 residues long. The V gene's germline CDR1 is MNHEY and CDR2 SVGAGI. V dropped 2 bases and J dropped 1 base, with 14 bases sitting between them. The CDR3 loop is CASSYGAGITNTEAFF. The CDR3 DNA is TGTGCCAGCAGTTACGGCGCAGGAATTACGAACACTGAAGCTTTCTTT.

The rearrangement links TRBV4-1 to TRBJ1-3; perhaps TRBD1 as D (5 bases). The CDR3 runs to 15 residues. The V gene lost 5 bases and the J gene lost 0 bases, with 11 bases spanning the gap. Per germline, CDR1 MGHRA and CDR2 YSYEKL. DNA of the CDR3: TGCGCCAGCAGCTTACCAGGGAACTCTGGAAACACCATATATTTT. Amino acid sequence: CASSLPGNSGNTIYF.

This rearrangement joins TRBV15 to TRBJ2-3; a possible D gene is TRBD2 (5 bases). Germline CDR1 is LNHNV and CDR2 is YYDKDF (reference sequence). The CDR3 has 16 residues. With 5 bases removed from V and 1 base from J, the gap between germline ends came to 16 bases. The CDR3 reads CATSRLWELGTDTQYF. CDR3 DNA: TGTGCCACCAGCCGTCTATGGGAGTTGGGCACAGATACGCAGTATTTT.

This sequence joins TRBV27 and TRBJ1-1; maybe TRBD1 (5 bases). In germline, CDR1 is MNHEY, CDR2 SMNVEV (reference sequence). The ends were cut back, 3 bases at V and 8 bases at J, with 13 bases in the middle. The CDR3 is 13 residues long. CDR3 sequence reads: CASSFTSAGEAFF. CDR3 DNA sequence: TGTGCCAGCAGTTTTACATCGGCAGGGGAAGCTTTCTTT.

This clone occurred a few times. The V call is TRBV7-8, the J call TRBJ1-1; 7 bases line up with TRBD1. The CDR3 sequence is 13 residues long. Losses at the gene ends were 5 bases for V and 7 bases for J; bases not matched to a gene: 7. Looked up from germline, CDR1 is SGHVS and CDR2 is FQNEAQ. The CDR3 DNA reads as TGTGCCAGCAGCGCTGACAGGGTTGGTGAAGCTTTCTTT. It codes for CASSADRVGEAFF.

The chain uses TRBV7-3 and TRBJ2-2; 12 bases agree with TRBD1. The trim removed 2 bases at V and 5 bases at J, leaving 9 bases unmatched. CDR3 length: 18 residues. Germline CDR1 reads SGHTA; CDR2 reads FQGTGA. CDR3 residues: CASSLRRGQGAETGELFF. The CDR3 DNA reads TGTGCCAGCAGCTTACGGCGGGGACAGGGGGCGGAGACCGGGGAGCTGTTTTTT.

The CDR3 loop reads CASSEGGLYGYTF. Written as DNA, the CDR3 is TGTGCCAGCAGTGAGGGGGGACTCTATGGCTACACCTTC. This chain uses TRBV6-4 with TRBJ1-2, with a weak D call TRBD1 (5 bases). Looked up from germline, CDR1 is MRHNA and CDR2 is SNTAGT. With 3 bases removed from V and 4 bases from J, the gap between germline ends came to 9 bases. This CDR3 has 13 amino acids.

J is TRBJ2-1 and V is TRBV7-3; 7 nucleotides line up with TRBD2. V lost 2 bases to trimming and J lost 7 bases; unmatched junction nucleotides: 11. Germline loops: CDR1 SGHTA, CDR2 FQGTGA. CDR3 length equals 16 residues. In nucleotides, the CDR3 is TGTGCCAGCAGCTTAGATTCGGGGGGTAGGAAAAATGAGCAGTTCTTC. Protein sequence: CASSLDSGGRKNEQFF.

Only a few counts were recorded for this clone. The chain employs TRBV27 and TRBJ1-2; D may be TRBD1 (6 bases). The V gene lost 5 bases and the J gene lost 8 bases, with 18 bases spanning the gap. This CDR3 is built from 14 residues. Germline V gene lookup returns CDR1 MNHEY and CDR2 SMNVEV (reference sequence). The DNA for the CDR3 is TGTGCCAGCAGTAGATCAGGGGATGTAAGCGGCTACACCTTC. Translating gives CASSRSGDVSGYTF.

This chain uses TRBV6-6 with TRBJ2-7; 8 bases line up with TRBD2. The V segment lost 6 bases and the J segment 2 bases; nucleotides outside the gene matches: 6. The germline CDR1 and CDR2 sequences are MNHNY and SVGAGI (reference sequence). This CDR3 is built from 14 residues. Here the CDR3 reads CASSKTSGTYEQYF. CDR3 DNA: TGTGCCAGCAGCAAAACTAGCGGAACCTACGAGCAGTACTTC.

V is TRBV29-1 and J is TRBJ1-1, with D maybe TRBD1 (6 bases). CDR3 length equals 13 residues. The V end was cut by 6 bases, the J end by 0 bases, with 11 bases between. From germline, CDR1 is SQVTM and CDR2 ANQGSEA. The CDR3 bases are TGCAGCGTCGACAGGCCTCTGAACACTGAAGCTTTCTTT. Translating gives CSVDRPLNTEAFF.

The CDR3 loop is CAWSVQGVKGYTF. DNA of the CDR3: TGTGCCTGGAGTGTACAGGGGGTTAAGGGCTACACCTTC. The chain combines TRBV30 with TRBJ1-2; the match to TRBD1 covers 8 bases. The CDR3 has 13 residues. Germline lookup yields CDR1 GTSNPN and CDR2 SVGIG (reference sequence). After removal of 0 bases from V and 8 bases from J, the junction contained 5 bases not matched to a gene.

Only a few counts were recorded for this clone. The chain uses TRBV19 and TRBJ1-5; D not resolved. This CDR3 is built from 14 residues. Germline V gives CDR1 LNHDA, CDR2 SQIVND (reference sequence). V gave up 7 bases and J gave up 0 bases, with 10 bases separating them. In nucleotides, the CDR3 is TGTGCCAGTAAGCAGGCTCCTAGCAATCAGCCCCAGCATTTT. Protein: CASKQAPSNQPQHF.

This chain uses TRBV7-9 with TRBJ1-1; D unclear. Trimming stripped 2 bases from V and 0 bases from J, with 10 bases between. There are 15 residues in the CDR3. The germline V gene has CDR1 SEHNR and CDR2 FQNEAQ (reference sequence). The chain's CDR3 is CASSLKRILNTEAFF. The CDR3 DNA reads TGTGCCAGCAGCTTAAAGAGGATTTTGAACACTGAAGCTTTCTTT.

This chain connects TRBV19 to TRBJ2-7; D is unresolved. The germline gives CDR1 LNHDA, CDR2 SQIVND (reference sequence). The CDR3 consists of 14 residues. The V end was cut by 5 bases, the J end by 0 bases, with 11 bases between. DNA for the CDR3: TGTGCCAGTAGTTTCGACATCCTCTCCTACGAGCAGTACTTC. Its translation is CASSFDILSYEQYF. Based on the CDR3 plus reference TRBV19 and TRBJ2-7, the full variable domain is DGGITQSPKYLFRKEGQNVTLSCEQNLNHDAMYWYRQDPGQGLRLIYYSQIVNDFQKGDIAEGYSVSREKKESFPLTVTSAQKNPTAFYLCASSFDILSYEQYFGPGTRLTVT.

V gene TRBV7-9 combines with J gene TRBJ1-3, with 11 bases that match TRBD1. V shed 3 bases and J 0 bases; nucleotides not matched to a gene: 4. The V gene's germline CDR1 is SEHNR and CDR2 FQNEAQ (reference sequence). CDR3 length: 17 amino acids. CDR3 DNA: TGTGCCAGCAGCTTGGGACAGGGGGAATTCTCTGGAAACACCATATATTTT. The encoded protein is CASSLGQGEFSGNTIYF.

The V gene is TRBV2, the J gene TRBJ1-2, with TRBD1 matching over 7 bases. J gave up 3 bases and V 2 bases, and 6 bases lay outside the gene matches. The CDR3 runs to 15 residues. Germline CDR1 reads SNHLY; CDR2 reads FYNNEI. In DNA form, the CDR3 reads TGTGCCAGCAGTGAAAGAGGACAGGTTTACTATGGCTACACCTTC. Translating gives CASSERGQVYYGYTF.